These 21 T cell receptor beta chains originate from one sample sequenced in a study of cytomegalovirus exposure and HLA in healthy donors. The table came from immunoSEQ multiplex PCR; TCRdb's copy has only in-frame clones and leaves some out. The sample includes 190,000 or so clones, 65% to 90% of them seen just once. The sample consisted of PBMCs. These receptors were taken from a woman between 25 and 40 years old in good health and CMV-seropositive.

The chain employs TRBV5-1 and TRBJ2-1; 7 bases align to TRBD2. From germline, CDR1 is SGHRS and CDR2 YFSETQ. This CDR3 region has 14 residues. The ends lost 5 bases at V and 5 bases at J; junction bases unmatched: 7. The CDR3 protein is CASRNPSGDNEQFF. In nucleotides, the CDR3 is TGCGCCAGCAGGAATCCTAGCGGCGACAATGAGCAGTTCTTC.

The chain has TRBV7-2 and TRBJ2-3; the D gene is possibly TRBD1 (5 bases). Between the trimmed V and J ends, which lost 3 bases and 4 bases, there was a span of 11 bases. Per germline, CDR1 SGHTA and CDR2 FQGNSA. This CDR3 contains 14 residues. CDR3 in amino acids: CASSFLQGPDTQYF. The CDR3 DNA reads as TGTGCCAGCAGCTTTCTGCAGGGCCCAGATACGCAGTATTTT.

The count of this clone is one. The chain links TRBV11-3 to TRBJ1-1; D perhaps matches TRBD1 (6 bases). CDR1 SGHNT and CDR2 YENEEA come from the germline V gene. This CDR3 contains 15 residues. Trimming pared 3 bases from V and 5 bases from J, leaving 16 bases between. The CDR3 region is CASSFSETGRTEAFF. CDR3 nucleotides: TGTGCCAGCAGCTTTTCCGAAACAGGGCGAACTGAAGCTTTCTTT.

The V gene is TRBV4-2, the J gene TRBJ1-2; 8 bases line up with TRBD1. V gave up 4 bases and J gave up 4 bases; unmatched junction bases: 8. CDR1 is LGHNA and CDR2 is YNFKEQ in the germline V gene. The CDR3 sequence is 15 residues long. DNA of the CDR3: TGTGCCAGCAGCCTTCCGACAGGGGCGGTCTATGGCTACACCTTC. Amino acids: CASSLPTGAVYGYTF.

V usage is TRBV18 and J usage is TRBJ2-7; 11 positions agree with TRBD1. Germline values: CDR1 KGHSH, CDR2 LQKENI. V shed 3 bases and J 2 bases; nucleotides not matched to a gene: 6. This CDR3 spans 16 amino acids. CDR3 DNA: TGTGCCAGCTCACCCCGGCCGGGACAGGGGGCCTACGAGCAGTACTTC. Translated: CASSPRPGQGAYEQYF.

The chain carries TRBV28 and TRBJ1-2; maybe TRBD1 (5 bases). CDR1 and CDR2 (germline): MDHEN, SYDVKM. There are 15 residues in the CDR3. V lost 2 bases, J lost 0 bases, and 10 bases lay in between. The CDR3 reads CASSLAGLPNYGYTF. The DNA of the CDR3 is TGTGCCAGCAGTTTAGCAGGGTTGCCTAACTATGGCTACACCTTC.

The chain recombines TRBV9 with TRBJ1-5; TRBD1 is a possible D gene (5 bases). CDR1 SGDLS and CDR2 YYNGEE come from the germline V gene. The CDR3 is made up of 13 amino acids. Trimming pared 0 bases from V and 6 bases from J, leaving 7 bases between. The CDR3 sequence: CASSVGGGQPQHF. The CDR3 DNA reads as TGTGCCAGCAGCGTAGGGGGGGGTCAGCCCCAGCATTTT.

This chain uses TRBV6-5 with TRBJ2-5; D possibly corresponds to TRBD1 (6 bases). The CDR3 contains 13 residues. Trimming took off 8 bases at V and 5 bases at J, with 15 bases between the two ends. Germline CDR1 is MNHEY and CDR2 is SVGAGI. CDR3 DNA sequence: TGTGCCAGCTCCCAGGGGATGTTGGAGACCCAGTACTTC. It encodes CASSQGMLETQYF.

This clone was seen once. The rearrangement uses TRBV9 and TRBJ2-4; 9 positions match TRBD1. CDR1 is SGDLS and CDR2 is YYNGEE in the germline V gene. CDR3 length equals 15 residues. V was clipped by 2 bases and J by 7 bases; unmatched bases: 7. The CDR3 DNA reads as TGTGCCAGCAGCGTTGGAGGACAGGGGATGAACATTCAGTACTTC. Amino acid sequence: CASSVGGQGMNIQYF.

This clone has only one observation. J is TRBJ2-3 and V is TRBV4-2, with TRBD2 matching 12 bases. The CDR3 totals 18 residues. The V gene's germline CDR1 is LGHNA and CDR2 YNFKEQ. The V segment lost 0 bases and the J segment 1 base; nucleotides outside the gene matches: 5. The CDR3 DNA is TGTGCCAGCAGCCAAGAGACTAGCGGGAGTTACGGCACAGATACGCAGTATTTT. Residues: CASSQETSGSYGTDTQYF.

The chain uses TRBV9 and TRBJ2-2; TRBD2 is a possible D gene (6 bases). CDR1 and CDR2 from the germline V gene are SGDLS and YYNGEE. This CDR3 contains 13 residues. Trimming shortened V by 0 bases and J by 12 bases, and 12 bases separated the two germline ends. The CDR3 region has the DNA TGTGCCAGCAGCGTAGCTATGGAGGGCCAGCTGTTTTTT. It is translated as CASSVAMEGQLFF.

This sequence joins TRBV2 and TRBJ2-7; D uncertain. The germline V gene has CDR1 SNHLY and CDR2 FYNNEI. Trimming took 4 bases from V and 4 from J, leaving 11 bases between them. This CDR3 has 13 amino acids. CDR3 in amino acids: CASSGGLAYEQYF. For the CDR3, the DNA is TGTGCCAGCAGTGGAGGTCTCGCATACGAGCAGTACTTC.

The chain employs TRBV6-1 and TRBJ1-2; 11 bases map to TRBD1. V lost 6 bases and J lost 8; bases outside the gene matches: 11. CDR1 and CDR2 (germline): MNHNS, SASEGT. CDR3 length: 15 amino acids. The CDR3 DNA reads as TGTGCCAGCAGGGATGGCCGGGACAGGGGGGAGGGCTACACCTTC. Translating gives CASRDGRDRGEGYTF.

The chain carries TRBV5-1 and TRBJ2-7; 9 bases line up with TRBD1. CDR1 is SGHRS and CDR2 is YFSETQ in the germline V gene. After removal of 3 bases from V and 5 bases from J, the junction contained 15 bases not matched to a gene. The CDR3 sequence is 17 residues long. The CDR3 DNA sequence: TGCGCCAGCAGCTCTTACCCGGGACAGGGAATAGGACACGAGCAGTACTTC. The encoded protein is CASSSYPGQGIGHEQYF.

This clone was picked up a small number of times. The chain couples TRBV7-2 to TRBJ2-7, with TRBD1 matching 9 bases. V was clipped by 5 bases and J by 6 bases; unmatched bases: 8. Germline V gene data show CDR1 as SGHTA and CDR2 as FQGNSA. The CDR3 contains 14 residues. CDR3 in DNA: TGTGCCAGCAGCGTCCCGGGACAGGGCCCCGAGCAGTACTTC. Protein sequence: CASSVPGQGPEQYF.

The genes are TRBV20-1 and TRBJ1-1; D may be TRBD1 (5 bases). Trimming cost V 5 bases and J 7 bases, with 11 bases left between them. CDR1 is DFQATT and CDR2 is SNEGSKA in the germline V gene (reference sequence). The CDR3 spans 11 residues. The CDR3 region is CSAGGVIEAFF. In DNA, the CDR3 is TGCAGTGCTGGGGGGGTGATTGAAGCTTTCTTT.

The genes are TRBV9 and TRBJ2-1; D not resolved. CDR3 length equals 15 residues. Trimming removed 0 bases at V and 0 bases at J, with 7 bases between. From germline, CDR1 is SGDLS and CDR2 YYNGEE. The CDR3, as DNA: TGTGCCAGCAGCGTAGATCCGAGCTCCTACAATGAGCAGTTCTTC. Its translation: CASSVDPSSYNEQFF.

The chain links TRBV5-6 to TRBJ2-3; 9 positions agree with TRBD1. J gave up 2 bases and V 3 bases, and 7 bases lay outside the gene matches. This CDR3 region has 16 residues. Germline V gives CDR1 SGHDT, CDR2 YYEEEE. CDR3 residues: CASSSLGQGNTDTQYF. CDR3 bases: TGTGCCAGCAGCTCCCTGGGACAGGGAAACACAGATACGCAGTATTTT.

The chain recombines TRBV5-4 with TRBJ2-1; 12 bases align to TRBD2. Germline V gene data show CDR1 as SGHNT and CDR2 as YYREEE (reference sequence). After removal of 1 base from V and 7 bases from J, the junction contained 6 bases not matched to a gene. This CDR3 has 16 residues. CDR3 residues: CASSLRLAGAGNEQFF. In DNA form, the CDR3 reads TGTGCCAGCAGCTTGAGACTAGCGGGAGCGGGGAATGAGCAGTTCTTC.

This chain links TRBV13 with TRBJ2-7; possible D gene TRBD2, 5 bases. Trimming removed 3 bases at V and 0 bases at J, with 9 bases between. The CDR3 length is 14 residues. Per the germline V gene, CDR1 is PRHDT and CDR2 is FYEKMQ (reference sequence). The CDR3 DNA is TGTGCCAGCAGCTTGCTGGGGAGCTCCTACGAGCAGTACTTC. As protein: CASSLLGSSYEQYF.

The CDR3: CASSQAVTEAFF. The CDR3 DNA is TGTGCCAGCAGCCAAGCGGTGACTGAAGCTTTCTTT. The chain has TRBV14 and TRBJ1-1; D is unresolved. Germline CDR1 and CDR2: SGHDN and FVKESK. V was clipped by 1 base and J by 5 bases, with 5 bases between them. The length of the CDR3 is 12 residues.